The sequence of this TCR beta chain was determined in a study of CD8+CD57+ T cells in acquired aplastic anemia. V was cut by 4 bases and J by 1 base, with 12 bases left in between. Germline V CDR1 and CDR2: SGDLS, YYNGEE. The CDR3 runs 15 residues. TCR beta VDJ combinations and CDR3 sequences were profiled from genomic DNA. TCRdb reprocessed the reads via MiXCR and lists one record per CDR3 protein. The data contain 150,000 to 200,000 distinct CDR3 sequences, about half of them singletons. Sequencing involved patients with CD8+CD57+ cell expansion previously shown by flow cytometry. The diagnosis in all patients was severe acquired aplastic anemia.

Sequencing used sorted CD4+, CD8+, or CD8+CD57+ T cells (not recorded which) from PBMCs. This clonotype originated in a human donor with aplastic anemia. This chain joins TRBV9 and TRBJ2-4; weak D call: TRBD2 (6 bases). The CDR3 region is CASSSTRGAKNIQYF. CDR3 in DNA: TGTGCCAGCAGCTCGACCCGGGGGGCCAAAAACATTCAGTACTTC.